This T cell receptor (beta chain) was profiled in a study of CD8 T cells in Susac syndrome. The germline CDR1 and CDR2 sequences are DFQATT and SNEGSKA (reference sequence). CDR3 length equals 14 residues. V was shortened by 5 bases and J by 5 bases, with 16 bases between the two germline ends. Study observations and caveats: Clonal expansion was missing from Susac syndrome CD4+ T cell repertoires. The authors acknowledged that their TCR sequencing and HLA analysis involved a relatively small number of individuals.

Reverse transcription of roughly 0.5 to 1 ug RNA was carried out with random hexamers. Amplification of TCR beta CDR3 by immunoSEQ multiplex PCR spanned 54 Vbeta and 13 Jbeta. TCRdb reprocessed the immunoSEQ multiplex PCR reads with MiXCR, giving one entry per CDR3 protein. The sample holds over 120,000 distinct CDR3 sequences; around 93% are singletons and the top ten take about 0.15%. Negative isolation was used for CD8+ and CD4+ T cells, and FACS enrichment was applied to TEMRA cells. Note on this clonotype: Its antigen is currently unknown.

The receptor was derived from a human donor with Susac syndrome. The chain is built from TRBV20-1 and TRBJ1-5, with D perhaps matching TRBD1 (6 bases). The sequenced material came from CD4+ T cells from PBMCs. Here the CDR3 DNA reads TGCAGTGCTTGGGACAATCGCCTGGATCAGCCCCAGCATTTT. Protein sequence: CSAWDNRLDQPQHF.